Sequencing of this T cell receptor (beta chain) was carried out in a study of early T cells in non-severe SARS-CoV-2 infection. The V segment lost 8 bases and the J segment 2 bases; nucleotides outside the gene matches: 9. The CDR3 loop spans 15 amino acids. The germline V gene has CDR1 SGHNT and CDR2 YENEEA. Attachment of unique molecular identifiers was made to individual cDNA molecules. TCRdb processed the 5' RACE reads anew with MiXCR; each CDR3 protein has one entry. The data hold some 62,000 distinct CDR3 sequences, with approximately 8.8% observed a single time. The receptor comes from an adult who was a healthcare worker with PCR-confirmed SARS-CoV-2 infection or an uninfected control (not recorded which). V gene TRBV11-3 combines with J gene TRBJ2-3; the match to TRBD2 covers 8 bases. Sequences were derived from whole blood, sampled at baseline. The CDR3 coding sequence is TGTGCCAGCTCCGTTCCCGGGGGGGTCACAGATACGCAGTATTTT. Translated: CASSVPGGVTDTQYF.